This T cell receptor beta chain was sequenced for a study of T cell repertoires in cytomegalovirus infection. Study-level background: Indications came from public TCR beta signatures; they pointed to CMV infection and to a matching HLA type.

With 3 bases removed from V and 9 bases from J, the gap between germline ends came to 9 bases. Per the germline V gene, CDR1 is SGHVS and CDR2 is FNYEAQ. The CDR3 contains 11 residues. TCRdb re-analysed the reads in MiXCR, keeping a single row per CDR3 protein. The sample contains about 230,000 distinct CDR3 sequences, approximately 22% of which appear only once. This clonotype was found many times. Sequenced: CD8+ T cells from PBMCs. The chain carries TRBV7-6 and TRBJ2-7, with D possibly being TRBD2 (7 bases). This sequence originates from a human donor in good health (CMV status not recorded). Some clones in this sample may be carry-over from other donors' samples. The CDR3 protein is CASSLGGAQYF. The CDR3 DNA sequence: TGTGCCAGCAGCTTGGGGGGGGCGCAGTACTTC.